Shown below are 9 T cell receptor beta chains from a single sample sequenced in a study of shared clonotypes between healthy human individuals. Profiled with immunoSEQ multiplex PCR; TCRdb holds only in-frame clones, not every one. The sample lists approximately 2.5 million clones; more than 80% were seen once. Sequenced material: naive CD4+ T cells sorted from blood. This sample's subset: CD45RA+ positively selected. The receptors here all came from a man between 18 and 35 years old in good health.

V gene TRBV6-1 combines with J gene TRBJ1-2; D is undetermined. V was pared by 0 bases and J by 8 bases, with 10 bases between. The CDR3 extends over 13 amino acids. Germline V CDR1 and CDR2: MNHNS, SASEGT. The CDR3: CASSEAGERGYTF. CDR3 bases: TGTGCCAGCAGTGAAGCTGGGGAGAGGGGCTACACCTTC.

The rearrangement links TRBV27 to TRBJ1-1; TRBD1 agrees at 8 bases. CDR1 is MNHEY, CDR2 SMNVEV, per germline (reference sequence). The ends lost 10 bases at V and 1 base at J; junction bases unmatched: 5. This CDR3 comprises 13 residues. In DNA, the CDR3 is TGTGCCACACGAGGGACAGGGAACACTGAAGCTTTCTTT. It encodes CATRGTGNTEAFF.

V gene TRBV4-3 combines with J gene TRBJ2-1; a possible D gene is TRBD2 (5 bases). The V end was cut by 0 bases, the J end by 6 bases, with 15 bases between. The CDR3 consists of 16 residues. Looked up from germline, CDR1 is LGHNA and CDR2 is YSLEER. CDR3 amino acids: CASSQEAAAGLNEQFF. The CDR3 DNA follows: TGCGCCAGCAGCCAAGAAGCGGCGGCCGGGCTCAATGAGCAGTTCTTC.

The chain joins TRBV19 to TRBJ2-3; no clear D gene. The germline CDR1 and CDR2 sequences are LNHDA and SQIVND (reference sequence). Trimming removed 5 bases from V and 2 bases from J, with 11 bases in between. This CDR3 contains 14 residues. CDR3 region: CASSPLFTTDTQYF. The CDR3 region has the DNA TGTGCCAGTAGTCCCCTTTTTACCACAGATACGCAGTATTTT.

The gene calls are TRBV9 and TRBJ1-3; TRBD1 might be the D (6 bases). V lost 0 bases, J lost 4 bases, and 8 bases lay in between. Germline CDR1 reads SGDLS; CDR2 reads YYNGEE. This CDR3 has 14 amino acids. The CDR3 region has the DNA TGTGCCAGCAGCGTAGAGACAGGAGGAAACACCATATATTTT. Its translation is CASSVETGGNTIYF.

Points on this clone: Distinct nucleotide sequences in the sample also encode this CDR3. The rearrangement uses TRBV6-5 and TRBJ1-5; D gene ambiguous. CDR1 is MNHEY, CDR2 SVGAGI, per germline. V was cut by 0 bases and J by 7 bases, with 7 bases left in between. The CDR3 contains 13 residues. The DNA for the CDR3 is TGTGCCAGCAGTTACTCCGGGTTGCAGCCCCAGCATTTT. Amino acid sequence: CASSYSGLQPQHF.

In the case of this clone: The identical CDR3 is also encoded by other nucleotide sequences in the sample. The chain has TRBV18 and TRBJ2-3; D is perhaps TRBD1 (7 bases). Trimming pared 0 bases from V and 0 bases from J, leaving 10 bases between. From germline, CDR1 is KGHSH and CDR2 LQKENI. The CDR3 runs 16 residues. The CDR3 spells CASSPPTGTSTDTQYF. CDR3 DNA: TGTGCCAGCTCACCACCGACAGGGACTAGCACAGATACGCAGTATTTT. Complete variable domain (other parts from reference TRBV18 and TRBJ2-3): NAGVMQNPRHLVRRRGQEARLRCSPMKGHSHVYWYRQLPEEGLKFMVYLQKENIIDESGMPKERFSAEFPKEGPSILRIQQVVRGDSAAYFCASSPPTGTSTDTQYFGPGTRLTVL.

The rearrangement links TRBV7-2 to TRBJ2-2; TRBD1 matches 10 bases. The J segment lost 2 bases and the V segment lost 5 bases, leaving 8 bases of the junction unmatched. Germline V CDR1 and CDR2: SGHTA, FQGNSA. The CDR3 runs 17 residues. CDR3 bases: TGTGCCAGCAGCGCATCCGGGACAGGGGTCAACACCGGGGAGCTGTTTTTT. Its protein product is CASSASGTGVNTGELFF.

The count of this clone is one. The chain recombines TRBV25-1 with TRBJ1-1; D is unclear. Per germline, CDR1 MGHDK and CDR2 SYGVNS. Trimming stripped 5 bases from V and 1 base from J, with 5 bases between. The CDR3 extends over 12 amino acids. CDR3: CASSSGNTEAFF. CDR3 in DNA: TGTGCCAGCAGTTCAGGGAACACTGAAGCTTTCTTT.